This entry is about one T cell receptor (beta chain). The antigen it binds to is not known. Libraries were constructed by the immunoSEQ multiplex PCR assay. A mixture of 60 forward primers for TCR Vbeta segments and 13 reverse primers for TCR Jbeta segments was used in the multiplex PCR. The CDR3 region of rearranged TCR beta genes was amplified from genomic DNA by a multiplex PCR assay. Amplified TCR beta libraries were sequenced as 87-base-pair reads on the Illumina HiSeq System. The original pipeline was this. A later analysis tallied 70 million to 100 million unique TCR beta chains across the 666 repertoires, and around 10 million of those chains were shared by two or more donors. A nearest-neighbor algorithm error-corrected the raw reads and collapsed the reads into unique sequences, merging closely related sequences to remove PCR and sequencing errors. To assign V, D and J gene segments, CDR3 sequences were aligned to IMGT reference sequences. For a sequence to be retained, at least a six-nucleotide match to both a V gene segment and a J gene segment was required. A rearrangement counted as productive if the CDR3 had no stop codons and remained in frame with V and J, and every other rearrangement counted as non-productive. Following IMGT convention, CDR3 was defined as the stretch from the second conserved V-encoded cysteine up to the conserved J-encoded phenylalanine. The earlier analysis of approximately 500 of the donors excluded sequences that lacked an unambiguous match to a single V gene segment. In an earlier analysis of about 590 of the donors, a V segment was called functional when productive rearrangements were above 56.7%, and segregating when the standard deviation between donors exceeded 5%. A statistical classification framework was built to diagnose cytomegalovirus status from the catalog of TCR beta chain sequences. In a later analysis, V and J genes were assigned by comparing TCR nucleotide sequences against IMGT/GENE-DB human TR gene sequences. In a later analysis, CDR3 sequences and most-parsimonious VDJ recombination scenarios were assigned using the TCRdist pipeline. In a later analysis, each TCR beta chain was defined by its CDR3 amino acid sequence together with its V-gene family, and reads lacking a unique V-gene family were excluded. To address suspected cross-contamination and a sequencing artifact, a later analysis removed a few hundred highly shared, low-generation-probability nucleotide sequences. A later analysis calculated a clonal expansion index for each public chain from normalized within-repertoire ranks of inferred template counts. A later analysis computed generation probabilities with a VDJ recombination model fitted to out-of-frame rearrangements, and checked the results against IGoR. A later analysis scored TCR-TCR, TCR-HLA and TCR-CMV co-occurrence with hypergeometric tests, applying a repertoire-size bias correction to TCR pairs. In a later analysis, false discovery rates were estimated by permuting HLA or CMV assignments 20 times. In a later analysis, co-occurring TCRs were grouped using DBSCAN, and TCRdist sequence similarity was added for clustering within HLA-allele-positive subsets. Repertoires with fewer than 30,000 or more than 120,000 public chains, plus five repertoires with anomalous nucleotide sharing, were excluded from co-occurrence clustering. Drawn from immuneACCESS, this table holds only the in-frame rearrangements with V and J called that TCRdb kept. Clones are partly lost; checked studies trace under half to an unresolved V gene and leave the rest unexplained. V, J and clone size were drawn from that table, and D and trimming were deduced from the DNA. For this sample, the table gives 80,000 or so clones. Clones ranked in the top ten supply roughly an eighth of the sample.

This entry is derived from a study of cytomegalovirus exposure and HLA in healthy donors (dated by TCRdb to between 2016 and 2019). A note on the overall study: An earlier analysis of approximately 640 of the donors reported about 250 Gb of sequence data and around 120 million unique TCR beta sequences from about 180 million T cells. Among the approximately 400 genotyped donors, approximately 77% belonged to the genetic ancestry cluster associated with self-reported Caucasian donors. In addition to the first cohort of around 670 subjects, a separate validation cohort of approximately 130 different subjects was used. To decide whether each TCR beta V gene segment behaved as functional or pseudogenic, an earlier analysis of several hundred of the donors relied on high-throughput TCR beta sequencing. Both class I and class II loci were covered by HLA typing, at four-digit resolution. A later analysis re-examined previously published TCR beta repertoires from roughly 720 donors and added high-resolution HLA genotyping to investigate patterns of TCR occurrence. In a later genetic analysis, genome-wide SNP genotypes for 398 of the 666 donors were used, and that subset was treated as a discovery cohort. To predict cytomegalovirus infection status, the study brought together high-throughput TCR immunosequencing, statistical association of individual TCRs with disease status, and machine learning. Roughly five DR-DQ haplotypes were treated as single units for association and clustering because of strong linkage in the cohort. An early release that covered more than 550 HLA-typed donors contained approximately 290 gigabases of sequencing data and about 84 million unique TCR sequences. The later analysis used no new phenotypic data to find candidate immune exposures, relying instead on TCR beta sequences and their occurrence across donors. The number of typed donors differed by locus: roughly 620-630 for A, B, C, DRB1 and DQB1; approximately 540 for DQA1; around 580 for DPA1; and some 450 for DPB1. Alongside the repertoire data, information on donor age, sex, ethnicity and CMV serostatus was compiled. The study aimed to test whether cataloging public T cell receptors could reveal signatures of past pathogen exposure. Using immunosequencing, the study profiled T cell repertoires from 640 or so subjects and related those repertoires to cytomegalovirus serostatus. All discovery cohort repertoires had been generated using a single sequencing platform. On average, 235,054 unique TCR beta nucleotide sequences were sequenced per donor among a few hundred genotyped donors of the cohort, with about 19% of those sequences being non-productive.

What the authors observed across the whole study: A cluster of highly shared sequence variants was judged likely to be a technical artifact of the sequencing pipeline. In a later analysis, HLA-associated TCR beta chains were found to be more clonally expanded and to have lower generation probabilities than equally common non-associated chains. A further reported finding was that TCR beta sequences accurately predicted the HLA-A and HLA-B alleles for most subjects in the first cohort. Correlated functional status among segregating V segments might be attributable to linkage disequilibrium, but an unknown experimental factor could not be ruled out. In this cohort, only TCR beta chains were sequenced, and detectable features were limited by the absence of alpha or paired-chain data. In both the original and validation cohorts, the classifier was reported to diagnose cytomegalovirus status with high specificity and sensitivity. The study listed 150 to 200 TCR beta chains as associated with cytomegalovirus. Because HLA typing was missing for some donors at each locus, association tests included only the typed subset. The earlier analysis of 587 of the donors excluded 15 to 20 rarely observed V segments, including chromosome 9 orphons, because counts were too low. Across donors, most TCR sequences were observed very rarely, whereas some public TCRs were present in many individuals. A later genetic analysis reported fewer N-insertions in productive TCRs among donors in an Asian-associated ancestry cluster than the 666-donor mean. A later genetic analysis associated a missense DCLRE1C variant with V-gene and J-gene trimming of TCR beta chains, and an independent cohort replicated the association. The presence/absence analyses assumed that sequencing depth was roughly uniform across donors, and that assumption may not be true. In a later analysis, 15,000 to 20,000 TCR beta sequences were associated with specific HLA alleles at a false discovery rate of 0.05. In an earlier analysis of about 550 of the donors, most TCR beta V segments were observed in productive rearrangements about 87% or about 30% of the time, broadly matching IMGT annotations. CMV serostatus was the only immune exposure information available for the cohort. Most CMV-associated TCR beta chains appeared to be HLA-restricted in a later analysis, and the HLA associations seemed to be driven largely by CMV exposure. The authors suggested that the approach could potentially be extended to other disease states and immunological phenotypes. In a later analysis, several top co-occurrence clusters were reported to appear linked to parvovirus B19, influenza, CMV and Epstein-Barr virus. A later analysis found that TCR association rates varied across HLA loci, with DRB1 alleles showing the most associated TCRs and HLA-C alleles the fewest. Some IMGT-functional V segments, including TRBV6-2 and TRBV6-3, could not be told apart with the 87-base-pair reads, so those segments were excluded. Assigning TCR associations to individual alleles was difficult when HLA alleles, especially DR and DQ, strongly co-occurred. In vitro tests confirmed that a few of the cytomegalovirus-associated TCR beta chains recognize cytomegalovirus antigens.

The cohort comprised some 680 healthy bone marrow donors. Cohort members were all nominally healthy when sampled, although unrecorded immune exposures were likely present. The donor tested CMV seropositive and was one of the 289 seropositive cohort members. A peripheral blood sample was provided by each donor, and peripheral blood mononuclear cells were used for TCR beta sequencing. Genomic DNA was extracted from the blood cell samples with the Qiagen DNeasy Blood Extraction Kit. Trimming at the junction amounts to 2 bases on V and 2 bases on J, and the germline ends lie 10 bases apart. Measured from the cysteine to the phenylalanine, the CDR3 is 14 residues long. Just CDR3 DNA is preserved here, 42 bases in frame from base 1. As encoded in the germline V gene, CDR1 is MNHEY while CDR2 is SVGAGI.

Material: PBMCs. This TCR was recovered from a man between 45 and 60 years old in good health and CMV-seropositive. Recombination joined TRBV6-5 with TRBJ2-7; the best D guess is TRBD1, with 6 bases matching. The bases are TGTGCCAGCAGTTACGGACAGTTGACCTACGAGCAGTACTTC. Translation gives CASSYGQLTYEQYF.